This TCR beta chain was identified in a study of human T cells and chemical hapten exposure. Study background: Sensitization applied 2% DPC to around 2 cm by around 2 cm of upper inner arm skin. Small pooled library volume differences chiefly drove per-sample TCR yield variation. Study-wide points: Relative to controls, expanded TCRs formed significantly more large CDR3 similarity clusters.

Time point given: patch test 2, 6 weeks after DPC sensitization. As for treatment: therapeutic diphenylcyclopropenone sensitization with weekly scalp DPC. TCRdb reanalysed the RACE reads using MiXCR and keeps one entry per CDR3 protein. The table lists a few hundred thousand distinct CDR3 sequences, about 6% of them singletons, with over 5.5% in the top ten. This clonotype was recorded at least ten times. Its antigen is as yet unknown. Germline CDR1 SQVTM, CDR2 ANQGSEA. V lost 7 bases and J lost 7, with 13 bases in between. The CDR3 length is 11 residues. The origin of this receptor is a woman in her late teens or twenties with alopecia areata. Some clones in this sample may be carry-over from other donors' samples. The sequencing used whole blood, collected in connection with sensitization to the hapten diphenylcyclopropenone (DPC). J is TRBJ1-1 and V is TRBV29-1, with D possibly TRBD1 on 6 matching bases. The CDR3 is CSAMRTVEAFF. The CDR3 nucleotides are TGCAGCGCTATGAGGACAGTTGAAGCTTTCTTT.